The 23 T cell receptor beta chains below come from one sample, sequenced in a study of blood T cell repertoires in COVID-19 (dated by TCRdb to the early 2020s). The library was generated by the immunoSEQ multiplex PCR assay. The immuneACCESS repertoire file appears here via TCRdb, limited to in-frame rearrangements. These files lack a portion of the clones; in checked studies, under half of the deficit traces to unresolved V genes, and the cause of the others is not known. The sample table records approximately 160,000 clones; roughly nine tenths of these occur just once. The ten largest clones capture 3.5% to 4.5% of the sample. The sample taken for sequencing was peripheral blood. The receptor source for this set is a woman between 65 and 79 years old with acute or convalescent COVID-19.

This clone was seen just once. The chain has TRBV21-1 and TRBJ2-4; the table calls TRBD1, which could not be checked here. TRBV21-1 counts as a pseudogene. This CDR3 has 19 amino acids. For the CDR3, the DNA is TGTGCCAGCAGATCCGGGAGGTCTAAGACAGGGGCGTTTAAAAACATTCAGTACTTC. Encoded protein: CASRSGRSKTGAFKNIQYF.

This chain links TRBV25-1 with TRBJ1-6, with D unresolved. Germline V gene data show CDR1 as MGHDK and CDR2 as SYGVNS. This CDR3 contains 13 residues. Trimming took off 1 base at V and 5 bases at J, with 3 bases between the two ends. CDR3 region: CASSESDNSPLHF. The CDR3, as DNA: TGTGCCAGCAGTGAATCCGATAATTCACCCCTCCACTTT.

V is TRBV24-1 and J is TRBJ2-7; 10 bases agree with TRBD1. Germline CDR1 and CDR2: KGHDR and SFDVKD. The CDR3 runs to 15 residues. J lost 5 bases, V lost 4 bases, and 7 bases had no gene match. CDR3 coding DNA: TGTGCCACCAGTGACCCTCGACAGGGGGCAAACGAGCAGTACTTC. This codes for CATSDPRQGANEQYF.

The chain carries TRBV18 and TRBJ2-1; TRBD1 aligns across 9 bases. With V trimmed by 2 bases and J by 4 bases, 6 bases remained unmatched. The CDR3 consists of 16 residues. Per germline, CDR1 KGHSH and CDR2 LQKENI. The CDR3 sequence is CASSPSRQGGYNEQFF. Written as DNA, the CDR3 is TGTGCCAGCTCACCATCGAGACAGGGGGGTTACAATGAGCAGTTCTTC.

J is TRBJ1-2 and V is TRBV7-6; TRBD1 agrees at 8 bases. From germline, CDR1 is SGHVS and CDR2 FNYEAQ. This CDR3 has 16 amino acids. V was pared by 5 bases and J by 8 bases, with 16 bases of the junction left unmatched. The CDR3 reads CASSKIPAGGAEGYTF. DNA for the CDR3: TGTGCCAGCAGCAAGATCCCAGCAGGGGGCGCGGAAGGCTACACCTTC.

The V and J genes are TRBV19 and TRBJ2-5; TRBD2 agrees at 12 bases. CDR1 and CDR2 from the germline V gene are LNHDA and SQIVND (reference sequence). Trimming took 5 bases from V and 4 from J; bases not matched to a gene: 5. This CDR3 region has 15 residues. CDR3 in DNA: TGTGCCAGTAGTTCCCCGGGACTAGCGGGAGAGACCCAGTACTTC. Its translation is CASSSPGLAGETQYF.

DNA of the CDR3: TGTGCCAGCAGCCACCGGGGGGGCACTGAAGCTTTCTTT. The encoded protein is CASSHRGGTEAFF. V is TRBV3-1 (or the pseudogene TRBV3-2) and J is TRBJ1-1; perhaps TRBD1 as D (5 bases). Trimming removed 3 bases from V and 4 bases from J, with 9 bases in between. Germline loops: CDR1 LGHDT, CDR2 YNNKEL (reference sequence). The CDR3 has 13 amino acids.

The V and J genes are TRBV4-3 and TRBJ1-6, with D uncertain. CDR3 length: 17 amino acids. The V gene lost 4 bases and the J gene lost 0 bases, with 13 bases spanning the gap. Looked up from germline, CDR1 is LGHNA and CDR2 is YSLEER. The CDR3 nucleotides are TGCGCCAGCAGCCGCACCACCGTTAGCTCCTATAATTCACCCCTCCACTTT. It yields the protein CASSRTTVSSYNSPLHF.

CDR3 sequence reads: CASSYARVMNTEAFF. The CDR3 coding sequence is TGTGCCAGCAGTTACGCCAGGGTTATGAACACTGAAGCTTTCTTT. The chain combines TRBV6-2 or TRBV6-3 with TRBJ1-1; D perhaps matches TRBD1 (5 bases). Trimming removed 2 bases from V and 0 bases from J, with 10 bases in between. The CDR3 runs to 15 residues. From germline, CDR1 is MNHEY and CDR2 SVGEGT.

The gene calls are TRBV2 and TRBJ1-5; D perhaps matches TRBD1 (6 bases). The germline V and J ends were trimmed by 4 bases and 0 bases, with 13 bases remaining between them. The CDR3 is 16 residues long. Germline-derived CDR1 and CDR2 are SNHLY and FYNNEI. The CDR3 protein is CASSAMTGISNQPQHF. CDR3 nucleotides: TGTGCCAGCAGTGCCATGACAGGAATTAGCAATCAGCCCCAGCATTTT. Using reference TRBV2 and TRBJ1-5 for the parts outside the CDR3, the full variable domain is EPEVTQTPSHQVTQMGQEVILRCVPISNHLYFYWYRQILGQKVEFLVSFYNNEISEKSEIFDDQFSVERPDGSNFTLKIRSTKLEDSAMYFCASSAMTGISNQPQHFGDGTRLSIL.

V usage is TRBV4-3 and J usage is TRBJ1-2, with D possibly TRBD1 on 5 matching bases. This CDR3 contains 16 residues. From germline, CDR1 is LGHNA and CDR2 YSLEER. The V gene lost 4 bases and the J gene lost 2 bases, with 17 bases spanning the gap. The DNA of the CDR3 is TGCGCCAGCAGCCTCCACGGAGGGGCGAAGAACTATGGCTACACCTTC. As protein: CASSLHGGAKNYGYTF.

V gene TRBV4-3 combines with J gene TRBJ1-1; no clear D. The CDR3 sequence is 16 residues long. V shed 1 base and J shed 1 base, with 13 bases lying between them. Germline V gene data show CDR1 as LGHNA and CDR2 as YSLEER. CDR3 amino acids: CASSQVAGFPNTEAFF. CDR3 nucleotides: TGCGCCAGCAGCCAAGTAGCGGGGTTCCCGAACACTGAAGCTTTCTTT.

The chain links TRBV19 to TRBJ1-5; 9 nucleotides align to TRBD1. The CDR3 sequence is 19 residues long. With 0 bases clipped from V and 10 bases from J, the junction kept 19 bases outside the gene matches. Germline-derived CDR1 and CDR2 are LNHDA and SQIVND (reference sequence). The CDR3 loop reads CASSIDLFGDRVLAEPQHF. CDR3 sequence (DNA): TGTGCCAGTAGTATAGATCTATTCGGGGACAGGGTGCTAGCAGAACCCCAGCATTTT.

The chain has TRBV5-5 and TRBJ1-2; 7 bases align to TRBD1. The germline gives CDR1 SGHKS, CDR2 YYEKEE (reference sequence). The CDR3 is made up of 14 amino acids. V was clipped by 4 bases and J by 2 bases; unmatched bases: 5. Here the CDR3 DNA reads TGTGCCAGCAGCATTGACAGGGCCAACTATGGCTACACCTTC. The encoded protein is CASSIDRANYGYTF.

The genes are TRBV2 and TRBJ1-6; a weak D match, TRBD1 (5 bases). CDR1 is SNHLY and CDR2 is FYNNEI in the germline V gene. The CDR3 is 14 amino acids. V lost 7 bases to trimming and J lost 5 bases, with 12 bases between them. CDR3 residues: CASILDRNNSPLHF. CDR3 DNA sequence: TGTGCCAGCATCCTAGACAGAAATAATTCACCCCTCCACTTT.

The chain is built from TRBV3-1 (or the pseudogene TRBV3-2) and TRBJ2-2; 13 nucleotides agree with TRBD2. Germline values: CDR1 LGHDT, CDR2 YNNKEL (reference sequence). Trimming at V came to 0 bases and at J to 5 bases, leaving 6 bases not matched to a gene. This CDR3 comprises 18 residues. CDR3 DNA: TGTGCCAGCAGCCAAGAAGGGACTAGCGGGGCTTATACCGGGGAGCTGTTTTTT. Encoded protein: CASSQEGTSGAYTGELFF.

This chain links TRBV3-1 (or the pseudogene TRBV3-2) with TRBJ1-3; D call uncertain. Germline CDR1 LGHDT, CDR2 YNNKEL (reference sequence). V lost 1 base and J lost 4, with 5 bases in between. The CDR3 consists of 13 residues. The CDR3 loop is CASSQGSGNTIYF. CDR3 nucleotide sequence: TGTGCCAGCAGCCAAGGTTCGGGAAACACCATATATTTT.

The chain is built from TRBV18 and TRBJ1-6; 8 bases match TRBD1. Germline CDR1 reads KGHSH; CDR2 reads LQKENI. V dropped 2 bases and J dropped 7; count of bases not matched to a gene: 4. The CDR3 spans 15 residues. CDR3 sequence: CASSPSGTGNSPLHF. The CDR3 region has the DNA TGTGCCAGCTCACCATCCGGGACAGGAAATTCACCCCTCCACTTT.

The J gene is TRBJ1-6, the V gene TRBV18; D is perhaps TRBD1 (6 bases). With 3 bases removed from V and 4 bases from J, the gap between germline ends came to 13 bases. The length of the CDR3 is 16 residues. The germline V gene has CDR1 KGHSH and CDR2 LQKENI. CDR3 region: CASSPTGPGYNSPLHF. CDR3 in DNA: TGTGCCAGCTCACCCACAGGGCCGGGGTATAATTCACCCCTCCACTTT.

J is TRBJ1-2 and V is TRBV28; D not resolved. Germline assignment: CDR1 MDHEN and CDR2 SYDVKM. The CDR3 loop spans 12 amino acids. Trimming cost V 6 bases and J 5 bases, with 10 bases left between them. CDR3 DNA: TGTGCCAGCAGCTCCAGGTTATATGGCTACACCTTC. It specifies CASSSRLYGYTF.

J is TRBJ1-1 and V is TRBV2; TRBD1 aligns across 10 bases. Germline CDR1 and CDR2: SNHLY and FYNNEI. V lost 4 bases, J lost 6 bases, and 5 bases stayed unmatched. The CDR3 consists of 14 residues. In nucleotides, the CDR3 is TGTGCCAGCAGTGGACAGGGGGCGAGGTCTGAAGCTTTCTTT. It encodes CASSGQGARSEAFF.

The rearrangement links TRBV5-4 to TRBJ1-2, with 11 bases that match TRBD1. V shed 1 base and J 9 bases; nucleotides not matched to a gene: 5. The CDR3 has 14 amino acids. The germline CDR1 and CDR2 sequences are SGHNT and YYREEE (reference sequence). The CDR3 sequence: CASSLQGDRGSYTF. The CDR3 nucleotides read TGTGCCAGCAGCTTGCAAGGGGACAGGGGGAGCTACACCTTC.

This chain links TRBV3-1 (or the pseudogene TRBV3-2) with TRBJ1-2, with 9 positions matching TRBD1. CDR1 is LGHDT and CDR2 is YNNKEL in the germline V gene (reference sequence). V was pared by 1 base and J by 4 bases, with 4 bases of the junction left unmatched. The CDR3 totals 15 residues. The CDR3 spells CASSQGTGETYGYTF. The DNA of the CDR3 is TGTGCCAGCAGCCAAGGGACAGGGGAGACCTATGGCTACACCTTC.